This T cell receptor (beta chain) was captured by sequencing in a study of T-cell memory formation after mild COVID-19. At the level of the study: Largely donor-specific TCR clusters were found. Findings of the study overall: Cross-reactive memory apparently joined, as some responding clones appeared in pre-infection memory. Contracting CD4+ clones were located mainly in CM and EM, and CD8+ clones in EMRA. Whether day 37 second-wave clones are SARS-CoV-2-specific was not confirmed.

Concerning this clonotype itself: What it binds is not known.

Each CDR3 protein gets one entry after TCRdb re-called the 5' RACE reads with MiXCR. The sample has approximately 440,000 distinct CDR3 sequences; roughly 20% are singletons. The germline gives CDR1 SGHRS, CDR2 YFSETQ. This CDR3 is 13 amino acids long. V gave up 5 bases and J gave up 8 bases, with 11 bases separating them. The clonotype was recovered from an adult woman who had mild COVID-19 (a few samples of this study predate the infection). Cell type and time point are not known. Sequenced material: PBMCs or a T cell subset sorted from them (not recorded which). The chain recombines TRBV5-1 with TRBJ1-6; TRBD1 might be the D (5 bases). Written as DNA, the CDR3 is TGCGCCAGCAGACCGGGACCGGATTCACCCCTCCACTTT. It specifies CASRPGPDSPLHF.